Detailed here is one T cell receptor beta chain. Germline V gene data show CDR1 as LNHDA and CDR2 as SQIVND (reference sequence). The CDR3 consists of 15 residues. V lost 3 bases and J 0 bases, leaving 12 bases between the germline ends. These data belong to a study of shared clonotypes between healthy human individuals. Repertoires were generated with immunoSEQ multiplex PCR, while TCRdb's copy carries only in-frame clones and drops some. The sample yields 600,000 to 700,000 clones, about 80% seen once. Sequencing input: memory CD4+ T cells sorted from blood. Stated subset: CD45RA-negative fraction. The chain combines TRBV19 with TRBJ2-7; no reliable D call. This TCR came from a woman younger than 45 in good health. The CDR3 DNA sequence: TGTGCCAGTAGTATGGGTCCGGACGGCTCCTACGAGCAGTACTTC. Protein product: CASSMGPDGSYEQYF.